The present T cell receptor (beta chain) was sequenced within a study of PD-1 blockade in classical Hodgkin lymphoma. Whole-study results and caveats: No one has yet defined what causes the repertoire differences, which may be disease activity or prior therapy. Significant TCR diversity gains by C4D1 occurred in CD4+ but not CD8+ cells.

Libraries were prepared by immunoSEQ multiplex PCR; TCRdb keeps only in-frame clonotypes and omits some of them. The sample records about 93,000 clones, approximately 80% being singletons. Autologous stem cell transplantation was followed by relapse in every patient, and brentuximab vedotin exposure varied. On this clone itself: Antigen: not known.

Sequenced material: peripheral blood mononuclear cells (PBMCs), taken before the second cycle of nivolumab. The sequence was collected from a human donor with classical Hodgkin lymphoma.

CDR3 sequence reads: CASSWQGGNTEAFF. DNA for the CDR3: TGCGCCAGCAGCTGGCAGGGGGGTAACACTGAAGCTTTCTTT. V and J are TRBV5-1 and TRBJ1-1; 7 nucleotides line up with TRBD1. CDR1 SGHRS and CDR2 YFSETQ come from the germline V gene. V shed 3 bases and J 2 bases; nucleotides not matched to a gene: 4. The CDR3 has 14 amino acids.